Below, 2 T cell receptor beta chains from the same sample are listed, as sequenced in a study of shared clonotypes between healthy human individuals. Generated by immunoSEQ multiplex PCR, the TCRdb table keeps only in-frame clones and is missing some. The sample lists fewer than 650,000 clones; around 78% were seen once. The sequencing input was PBMCs. These receptors were collected from a middle-aged woman in good health. Some clones in this sample may be carry-over from other donors' samples.

The chain is built from TRBV25-1 and TRBJ1-2, with D unclear. The CDR3 length is 14 residues. V shed 6 bases and J shed 8 bases, with 19 bases lying between them. CDR1 and CDR2 (germline): MGHDK, SYGVNS. As DNA, the CDR3 is TGTGCCAGCAGCGCAGACGCGGAACGGTCGGGCTACACCTTC. Residues: CASSADAERSGYTF.

This chain connects TRBV28 to TRBJ1-1, with 7 bases aligning to TRBD1. Looked up from germline, CDR1 is MDHEN and CDR2 is SYDVKM. Germline trimming cut 2 bases from V and 1 base from J; bases unmatched to any gene: 10. The CDR3 is 17 amino acids. DNA for the CDR3: TGTGCCAGCAGTTTAGCCAGGGGGGTCCGCCAGAACACTGAAGCTTTCTTT. The encoded protein is CASSLARGVRQNTEAFF.